This TCR beta chain comes out of a study of cytomegalovirus exposure and HLA in healthy donors. Whole-study context: The study placed 70% to 85% of its roughly 400 genotyped donors in the Caucasian-associated ancestry cluster.

The PCR contained 60 Vbeta and 13 Jbeta primers. Here immunoSEQ multiplex PCR was the method, and the copy in TCRdb shows in-frame clones only, minus some. The data hold under 200,000 clones, with approximately 80% observed a single time. CDR1 and CDR2 from the germline V gene are LGHNA and YNFKEQ. With 1 base clipped from V and 5 bases from J, the junction kept 9 bases outside the gene matches. The CDR3 contains 16 residues. Unrecorded immune exposure was likely among donors, who were nominally healthy when sampled. This sequence originates from a man aged 30 to 45 in good health and CMV-seronegative. The J gene is TRBJ1-2, the V gene TRBV4-2; 8 bases match TRBD1. The sample consisted of PBMCs. The CDR3 region is CASSQVGGQGVYGYTF. In DNA form, the CDR3 reads TGTGCCAGCAGCCAAGTAGGAGGACAGGGCGTTTATGGCTACACCTTC.